The present T cell receptor (beta chain) was sequenced within a study of blood T cell repertoires in COVID-19. Under the authors' procedure: Reference gene primers were amplified, and this amplification served to estimate nucleated cell counts. TCRdb's table, derived via immunoSEQ multiplex PCR, lists solely in-frame clones and lacks some. V, J and clone size reflect that table, while D and trimming were determined from the DNA. Altogether about 87,000 clones are present, more than 75% being singletons, with the ten largest covering under 6%. The length of the CDR3 is 13 residues. The germline V gene has CDR1 SNHLY and CDR2 FYNNEI. Germline trimming cut 7 bases from V and 6 bases from J; bases unmatched to any gene: 6.

The rearrangement links TRBV2 to TRBJ1-1, with 9 positions matching TRBD1. Sample: peripheral blood. This TCR was recovered from a man aged 35-49 years with acute or convalescent COVID-19. DNA of the CDR3: TGTGCCAGCACTTTGGACAGGGGAGCTGAAGCTTTCTTT. This translates into CASTLDRGAEAFF.